Each of the 11 T cell receptor beta chains below was sequenced from the same sample in a study of blood T cell repertoires in COVID-19. Here immunoSEQ multiplex PCR was the method, and the copy in TCRdb shows in-frame clones only, minus some. The repertoire has about 62,000 clones, 76% of them found once; the top ten carry about 6.4%. Material for sequencing was peripheral blood. All receptors come from a woman between 45 and 65 years old with active or convalescent COVID-19.

The V gene is TRBV18, the J gene TRBJ1-2; 7 bases line up with TRBD1. Germline V lookup: CDR1 KGHSH, CDR2 LQKENI. J gave up 4 bases and V 4 bases, and 6 bases lay outside the gene matches. CDR3 length: 14 residues. The CDR3 region has the DNA TGTGCCAGCTCACTCCTTACAGGGGCCTATGGCTACACCTTC. It codes for CASSLLTGAYGYTF.

The chain is built from TRBV5-1 and TRBJ2-1; 8 nucleotides agree with TRBD2. Germline CDR1 SGHRS, CDR2 YFSETQ. The J segment lost 0 bases and the V segment lost 4 bases, leaving 6 bases of the junction unmatched. CDR3 length: 16 residues. In DNA form, the CDR3 reads TGCGCCAGCAGCGTCCAACTAGCGGACTCCTACAATGAGCAGTTCTTC. It is translated as CASSVQLADSYNEQFF. The full variable domain, rest sourced from reference TRBV5-1 and TRBJ2-1, is KAGVTQTPRYLIKTRGQQVTLSCSPISGHRSVSWYQQTPGQGLQFLFEYFSETQRNKGNFPGRFSGRQFSNSRSEMNVSTLELGDSALYLCASSVQLADSYNEQFFGPGTRLTVL.

The CDR3 is CASSGTVAGGRANYNEQFF. Written as DNA, the CDR3 is TGTGCCAGCAGTGGGACAGTTGCGGGAGGGCGCGCCAATTACAATGAGCAGTTCTTC. This chain connects TRBV6-1 to TRBJ2-1; TRBD2 aligns across 9 bases. Trimming cost V 4 bases and J 4 bases; bases outside gene matches: 17. The CDR3 is 19 amino acids. Germline V gene data show CDR1 as MNHNS and CDR2 as SASEGT.

The rearrangement uses TRBV7-8 and TRBJ2-7, with D perhaps TRBD1 (6 bases). The CDR3 is 14 residues long. Trimming left V 5 bases short and J 3 bases short, with 14 bases between. In germline, CDR1 is SGHVS, CDR2 FQNEAQ. The CDR3 loop is CASSRGQTDYEQYF. In DNA, the CDR3 is TGTGCCAGCAGCCGCGGACAGACGGACTACGAGCAGTACTTC.

The chain couples TRBV6-5 to TRBJ1-1; tentatively, D is TRBD1 (5 bases). Trimming stripped 3 bases from V and 3 bases from J, with 11 bases between. CDR3 size: 14 residues. CDR1 is MNHEY and CDR2 is SVGAGI in the germline V gene. Here the CDR3 reads CASSYTGRHTEAFF. CDR3 bases: TGTGCCAGCAGTTATACAGGCCGCCACACTGAAGCTTTCTTT.

This chain uses TRBV4-3 with TRBJ1-3; D ambiguous. CDR3 size: 16 residues. Germline values: CDR1 LGHNA, CDR2 YSLEER. V was shortened by 3 bases and J by 3 bases, with 15 bases between the two germline ends. The CDR3, as DNA: TGCGCCAGCAGCCAGTTGGGCCGCACCCATGGAAACACCATATATTTT. Protein: CASSQLGRTHGNTIYF.

The CDR3 bases are TGTGCCTGGACCAGGGCAGGGGCGGGGGGCGAGCAGTACTTC. This encodes CAWTRAGAGGEQYF. This chain links TRBV30 with TRBJ2-7; TRBD2 agrees at 8 bases. The junction had 11 bases not matched to a gene; V was cut back by 4 bases and J by 6 bases. The V gene's germline CDR1 is GTSNPN and CDR2 SVGIG (reference sequence). The CDR3 extends over 14 amino acids.

The rearrangement uses TRBV7-2 and TRBJ2-5; 9 nucleotides line up with TRBD2. This CDR3 has 17 residues. The germline gives CDR1 SGHTA, CDR2 FQGNSA. Trimming removed 2 bases from V and 5 bases from J; junction bases left unmatched: 12. The CDR3 region is CASSLRVGSGRWETQYF. CDR3 nucleotide sequence: TGTGCCAGCAGCTTAAGGGTTGGGAGCGGGAGGTGGGAGACCCAGTACTTC.

The genes are TRBV6-5 and TRBJ1-5, with D perhaps TRBD1 (6 bases). The germline V gene has CDR1 MNHEY and CDR2 SVGAGI. This CDR3 is built from 13 residues. Trimming took off 5 bases at V and 1 base at J, with 6 bases between the two ends. CDR3 sequence reads: CASSRGSNQPQHF. DNA for the CDR3: TGTGCCAGCAGTAGGGGGAGCAATCAGCCCCAGCATTTT.

The chain uses TRBV24-1 and TRBJ1-2, with D hard to call. The germline V gene encodes CDR1 KGHDR and CDR2 SFDVKD. V was shortened by 1 base and J by 2 bases, with 7 bases between the two germline ends. The CDR3 extends over 14 amino acids. This CDR3 reads CATSDFDKNYGYTF. In DNA, the CDR3 is TGTGCCACCAGTGATTTCGACAAGAACTATGGCTACACCTTC.

This sequence joins TRBV5-1 and TRBJ1-1; 7 positions agree with TRBD1. This CDR3 region has 16 residues. In germline, CDR1 is SGHRS, CDR2 YFSETQ. V was pared by 3 bases and J by 5 bases, with 13 bases of the junction left unmatched. CDR3 residues: CASSSLSRGQVTEAFF. The CDR3 DNA sequence: TGCGCCAGCAGCTCTCTCTCGAGGGGGCAGGTAACTGAAGCTTTCTTT.